This T cell receptor beta chain was documented in a study of T cells in Graves' hyperthyroidism and ophthalmopathy. The V end lost 3 bases, the J end lost 1 base, and 10 bases lay between the germline ends. Per germline, CDR1 SNHLY and CDR2 FYNNEI. The CDR3 runs to 14 residues. TCR beta CDR3 region amplification was performed from RNA transcripts. The TCR CDR3 first-round RT-PCR relied on the HTBI primer set. Each CDR3 protein gets one entry after TCRdb re-called the multiplex PCR reads with MiXCR. This sample has fewer than 400,000 distinct CDR3 sequences; 25% occur once, and the top ten carry around 70%. This clonotype was seen at least ten times. An absence of ophthalmopathy progression within 18 months meant stable Graves' hyperthyroidism. Diagnosis of hyperthyroidism was new in patients aged 18 to 65, and its duration was under 2 months. Any patient presenting with uncontrolled infection, other autoimmune disease, pregnancy or lactation was left out. Together with thyroid ultrasound, orbital computed tomography, serum thyroxine and TRAb, clinical symptoms were used for diagnoses.

The clonotype was recovered from a middle-aged man with Graves' hyperthyroidism. The chain employs TRBV2 and TRBJ2-7; D call uncertain. The sequenced material came from blood. CDR3 nucleotides: TGTGCCAGCAGTGATGGCTGGCGTTCCTACGAGCAGTACTTC. It yields the protein CASSDGWRSYEQYF.